The rows below give T cell receptor beta chains drawn from one sample of a study of T cell responses to AZD1222 COVID-19 vaccine. Produced via immunoSEQ multiplex PCR; TCRdb's table is partial and in-frame only. This table has approximately 170,000 clones, around nine tenths appearing once. The sequenced sample was peripheral blood, obtained 28 days after the second AZD1222 dose. These receptor sequences come from an adult who received the AZD1222 COVID-19 vaccine. Each CDR3 is given with its conserved first and last residue. The D gene is left open where the match is weak. Size is omitted from some rows. Given values are once, few, many or a class for expanded clones.

TRBV7-2	.	.	TRBJ2-1	CASSFRRSYNEQFF	TGTGCCAGCAGTTTTCGCAGGAGTTACAATGAGCAGTTCTTC
TRBV2	.	.	TRBJ2-7	CASRGPNSPSYEQYF	TGTGCCAGCCGTGGGCCAAACTCCCCCTCCTACGAGCAGTACTTC
TRBV6-2/TRBV6-3	TRBD1	.	TRBJ2-7	CASSKPGTGTLYEQYF	TGTGCCAGCAGTAAACCCGGGACAGGGACCCTCTACGAGCAGTACTTC
TRBV14	.	.	TRBJ2-1	CASSQAGTQRYNEQFF	TGTGCCAGCAGCCAGGCCGGGACACAACGATACAATGAGCAGTTCTTC
TRBV10-1	TRBD2	.	TRBJ2-3	CASSESAGGPDTQYF	TGCGCCAGCAGTGAGTCAGCGGGGGGGCCAGATACGCAGTATTTT
TRBV18	TRBD1	.	TRBJ1-2	CASSRRDSDYGYTF	TGTGCCAGCTCACGCCGGGACAGTGACTATGGCTACACCTTC
TRBV21-1	.	.	TRBJ2-7	CASYTAEQYF	TGTGCCAGCTATACAGCCGAGCAGTACTTC
TRBV12-2	.	.	TRBJ1-6	CASRLSQALHF	TGTGCAAGTCGCTTATCTCAAGCCCTCCACTTT
TRBV7-2	.	.	TRBJ2-3	CASSISLRGAADTQYF	TGTGCCAGCAGCATCTCATTAAGGGGGGCGGCAGATACGCAGTATTTT
TRBV9	TRBD1	.	TRBJ1-6	CASSMTGVSNSPLHF	TGTGCCAGCAGCATGACAGGGGTCAGTAATTCACCCCTCCACTTT
TRBV7-2	TRBD2	.	TRBJ2-1	CASSLSGGFNEQFF	TGTGCCAGCAGCTTAAGCGGGGGCTTCAATGAGCAGTTCTTC
TRBV7-9	TRBD1	few	TRBJ1-1	CASSFPRVGQGRAFF	TGTGCCAGCAGCTTCCCCCGTGTAGGACAGGGTCGAGCTTTCTTT
TRBV27	.	.	TRBJ1-3	CASSSTGSGNTIYF	TGTGCCAGCAGTTCTACAGGCTCTGGAAACACCATATATTTT
TRBV6-4	.	.	TRBJ2-3	CASSEQDTDTQYF	TGTGCCAGCAGTGAACAGGACACAGATACGCAGTATTTT
TRBV4-1	.	.	TRBJ1-2	CASSQEARASSYTF	TGCGCCAGCAGTCAAGAGGCCAGGGCCTCCAGCTACACCTTC
TRBV5-6	.	.	TRBJ1-3	CASSPRGGIGNTIYF	TGTGCCAGCAGCCCCCGGGGGGGGATTGGAAACACCATATATTTT
TRBV6-6	.	.	TRBJ1-6	CASTPGHNINSPLHF	TGTGCCAGCACCCCGGGACACAATATTAATTCACCCCTCCACTTT
TRBV7-8	TRBD1	.	TRBJ2-2	CASSSGQGVAGELFF	TGTGCCAGCAGCTCAGGACAGGGAGTGGCCGGGGAGCTGTTTTTT
TRBV7-9	TRBD2	.	TRBJ2-5	CASSFPTSGHQQMGQTQYF	TGTGCCAGCAGCTTCCCGACTAGCGGGCATCAACAAATGGGTCAGACCCAGTACTTC
TRBV7-9	.	.	TRBJ2-3	CASSPPRDTQYF	TGTGCCAGCAGCCCCCCCAGGGATACGCAGTATTTT
TRBV14	.	.	TRBJ1-6	CASSQDVSPLHF	TGTGCCAGCAGCCAAGATGTTTCACCCCTCCACTTT
TRBV12-3/TRBV12-4	.	.	TRBJ2-3	CASRKRTDTQYF	TGTGCCAGCAGAAAACGCACAGATACGCAGTATTTT
TRBV10-3	TRBD1	.	TRBJ2-5	CAISSGTEGQETQYF	TGTGCCATCTCCTCCGGGACAGAGGGACAAGAGACCCAGTACTTC
TRBV19	TRBD1	few	TRBJ1-1	CASSVQGRGTEAFF	TGTGCCAGTAGTGTACAGGGGAGAGGGACTGAAGCTTTCTTT
TRBV4-2	TRBD2	.	TRBJ2-2	CASSSQSGGVGELFF	TGTGCCAGCAGCTCGCAAAGCGGGGGGGTCGGGGAGCTGTTTTTT
TRBV7-9	TRBD2	.	TRBJ2-5	CASSWGGTSEETQYF	TGTGCCAGCAGCTGGGGTGGGACTAGCGAAGAGACCCAGTACTTC
TRBV6-5	.	.	TRBJ2-3	CASSYSFRSGDTQYF	TGTGCCAGCAGTTACTCGTTCAGGTCAGGAGATACGCAGTATTTT
TRBV4-1	.	.	TRBJ2-7	CASSQESLDSSSYEQYF	TGCGCCAGCAGCCAAGAATCACTCGACAGTAGCTCCTACGAGCAGTACTTC
TRBV20-1	.	.	TRBJ1-5	CSASLWGQPQHF	TGCAGTGCTAGTTTGTGGGGTCAGCCCCAGCATTTT
TRBV4-2	TRBD1	.	TRBJ1-4	CASSPGQGEEKLFF	TGTGCCAGCAGCCCGGGACAGGGGGAGGAAAAACTGTTTTTT
TRBV19	TRBD1	.	TRBJ2-1	CASSITTGVLYNEQFF	TGTGCCAGTAGTATAACGACAGGGGTCCTCTACAATGAGCAGTTCTTC
TRBV7-2	TRBD1	.	TRBJ2-7	CASSFRGRGLYEQYF	TGTGCCAGCAGCTTCCGGGGCAGGGGGCTCTACGAGCAGTACTTC
TRBV6-1	.	.	TRBJ1-2	CASSDMGILVYGYTF	TGTGCCAGCAGTGATATGGGGATTCTTGTCTATGGCTACACCTTC
TRBV5-1	.	.	TRBJ1-2	CASSLDFRGYGYTF	TGCGCCAGCAGCCTAGACTTCCGGGGTTATGGCTACACCTTC
TRBV19	TRBD1	.	TRBJ1-1	CASSRQGLTRAAFF	TGTGCCAGTAGTAGACAGGGGCTTACTCGGGCGGCTTTCTTT
TRBV4-1	.	.	TRBJ1-1	CASSQGVSTEAFF	TGCGCCAGCAGCCAAGGGGTGAGCACTGAAGCTTTCTTT
TRBV19	.	.	TRBJ2-1	CASSWGANNEQFF	TGTGCCAGTAGTTGGGGGGCCAACAATGAGCAGTTCTTC
TRBV18	.	.	TRBJ2-1	CASSPYNEQFF	TGTGCCAGCTCACCATACAATGAGCAGTTCTTC
TRBV21-1	.	.	TRBJ2-7	CAGTPGQRLYEQYF	TGTGCCGGGACTCCGGGACAGCGACTTTACGAGCAGTACTTC
TRBV7-2	.	.	TRBJ2-7	CASSYSLFYEQYF	TGTGCCAGCAGCTACTCACTCTTCTACGAGCAGTACTTC
TRBV5-4	TRBD1	.	TRBJ2-2	CASSLVPAGGIAGELFF	TGTGCCAGCAGCTTGGTCCCGGCAGGGGGAATCGCCGGGGAGCTGTTTTTT
TRBV6-4	.	.	TRBJ1-2	CASSVDIYRNYGYTF	TGTGCCAGCAGTGTGGATATTTACAGGAACTATGGCTACACCTTC
TRBV5-6	.	.	TRBJ1-2	CASSLGAGNYGYTF	TGTGCCAGCAGCTTGGGGGCAGGGAACTATGGCTACACCTTC
TRBV5-1	TRBD1	.	TRBJ2-7	CASSLGQGPNEQYF	TGCGCCAGCAGCTTGGGACAGGGACCTAACGAGCAGTACTTC
TRBV2	TRBD2	.	TRBJ2-3	CASSSQRGGWGTDTQYF	TGTGCCAGCAGTTCCCAGCGGGGGGGGTGGGGCACAGATACGCAGTATTTT
TRBV7-8	TRBD1	once	TRBJ1-2	CASSPGPGQENYGYTF	TGTGCCAGCAGCCCTGGCCCCGGACAGGAGAACTATGGCTACACCTTC
TRBV6-2/TRBV6-3	.	.	TRBJ1-1	CASSLISNTEAFF	TGTGCCAGCAGTTTGATCTCAAACACTGAAGCTTTCTTT
TRBV11-2	.	.	TRBJ2-7	CASSLEPGPNGEQYF	TGTGCCAGCAGCTTGGAGCCGGGACCGAATGGGGAGCAGTACTTC
TRBV4-2	.	.	TRBJ2-1	CASTLFQEYYNEQFF	TGTGCCAGCACCCTTTTCCAGGAATACTACAATGAGCAGTTCTTC
TRBV3-1/TRBV3-2	.	.	TRBJ1-1	CASSQPGLNTEAFF	TGTGCCAGCAGCCAGCCAGGGTTGAACACTGAAGCTTTCTTT
TRBV7-2	.	.	TRBJ1-6	CASSLVGIYNSPLHF	TGTGCCAGCAGCTTAGTTGGGATATATAATTCACCCCTCCACTTT
TRBV4-1	.	.	TRBJ1-1	CASSQDGARASEAFF	TGCGCCAGCAGCCAAGATGGGGCCAGGGCGAGTGAAGCTTTCTTT
TRBV5-1	.	once	TRBJ1-6	CASSLDSGLNSPLHF	TGCGCCAGCAGCTTGGATTCCGGACTTAATTCACCCCTCCACTTT
TRBV19	.	few	TRBJ1-5	CASSIPRPSNQPQHF	TGTGCCAGTAGTATTCCCAGGCCATCCAATCAGCCCCAGCATTTT